In its sample, the clone carrying this T cell receptor beta chain was seen a few times. Its antigen is not identified. The table came from immunoSEQ multiplex PCR; TCRdb's copy has only in-frame clones and leaves some out. There are some 53,000 clones in the sample; about nine tenths occur only once, and 15% to 20% lies in the top ten. This sample stems from a study of T cells in localized non-small cell lung cancer. The germline V gene has CDR1 SGDLS and CDR2 YYNGEE. The CDR3 is made up of 14 amino acids. J lost 1 base, V lost 3 bases, and 2 bases had no gene match. Study-level findings and limits: Highest T cell clonality was seen in uninvolved adjacent lung, surpassing that measured in tumor. The appearance of a median approximately 60 of the top 100 tumor clones was seen in adjacent lung.

This specimen consisted of peripheral blood, obtained before any cancer treatment. The V and J genes are TRBV9 and TRBJ2-3; 7 bases map to TRBD1. This receptor was taken from a male donor at least 60 years old with stage III squamous cell lung carcinoma. The CDR3 bases are TGTGCCAGCAGCGCTAGGGGGCGCACAGATACGCAGTATTTT. Its protein product is CASSARGRTDTQYF.